This TCR beta chain derives from a study of blood T cell repertoires in COVID-19. Study-wide context: Samples taken during acute and convalescent COVID-19 were collected in the United States, Italy and Spain. Nucleic acid was either cDNA or gDNA, and it came from T cells, B-cell-depleted T cells, or PBMCs.

The CDR3 is made up of 15 amino acids. Germline V lookup: CDR1 MNHEY, CDR2 SVGAGI. V dropped 2 bases and J dropped 5; count of bases not matched to a gene: 5. Source study methods: Reference gene primer amplification gave estimated nucleated cell counts. Clones were read by immunoSEQ multiplex PCR, and TCRdb kept only the in-frame ones, dropping some. That table is the source of V, J and clone size, and D and trimming were worked out from the DNA. In the table there are 46,000 or so clones, under 95% of which are singletons. The gene calls are TRBV6-5 and TRBJ2-2; 7 bases map to TRBD1. The sequencing sample was made of peripheral blood. The receptor was derived from a man in his 70s with active COVID-19. The CDR3 DNA reads TGTGCCAGCAGTTACGAACAGGGGAAAACCGGGGAGCTGTTTTTT. The encoded protein is CASSYEQGKTGELFF.